Below, 10 T cell receptor beta chains from the same sample are listed, as sequenced in a study of OX40 agonist ivuxolimab in advanced cancers. Assay: immunoSEQ multiplex PCR; the TCRdb copy retains only in-frame clones and omits some. The table includes about 88,000 clones, about 85% detected once. This sample comprised CD4+ or CD8+ T cells sorted from blood, obtained in a trial of the OX40 agonist ivuxolimab. The receptors come from an adult with an advanced solid tumor such as melanoma, head and neck, liver or kidney cancer.

This rearrangement joins TRBV4-1 to TRBJ2-1; D assignment may be TRBD1 or TRBD2 (5 bases each). This CDR3 has 15 amino acids. V was trimmed by 4 bases and J by 6 bases, leaving 16 bases between them. Germline V gene data show CDR1 as MGHRA and CDR2 as YSYEKL. The CDR3 loop reads CASSPDWVRGNEQFF. The CDR3 region has the DNA TGCGCCAGCAGCCCGGACTGGGTGAGGGGCAATGAGCAGTTCTTC.

The V gene is TRBV19, the J gene TRBJ2-3; perhaps TRBD1 as D (7 bases). V was cut by 5 bases and J by 2 bases, with 20 bases left in between. The CDR3 runs to 17 residues. Per the germline V gene, CDR1 is LNHDA and CDR2 is SQIVND (reference sequence). The DNA of the CDR3 is TGTGCCAGTAGTCCGGGGGACAGACGATTAGTCACAGATACGCAGTATTTT. Residues: CASSPGDRRLVTDTQYF.

This chain links TRBV9 with TRBJ2-3; the match to TRBD2 covers 8 bases. J gave up 3 bases and V 0 bases, and 6 bases lay outside the gene matches. The germline V gene encodes CDR1 SGDLS and CDR2 YYNGEE. This CDR3 is built from 16 residues. CDR3 loop: CASSVAISGATDTQYF. CDR3 bases: TGTGCCAGCAGCGTAGCTATTAGCGGGGCTACAGATACGCAGTATTTT.

The chain joins TRBV5-1 to TRBJ1-4, with D unresolved. V lost 1 base and J lost 5, with 9 bases in between. The CDR3 covers 14 residues. From germline, CDR1 is SGHRS and CDR2 YFSETQ. The CDR3 bases are TGCGCCAGCAGCTTGCAGGACGAGAATGAAAAACTGTTTTTT. It specifies CASSLQDENEKLFF.

This clone came up once. The chain carries TRBV5-6 and TRBJ1-2, with D perhaps matching TRBD1 (6 bases). The length of the CDR3 is 14 residues. The germline V and J ends were trimmed by 6 bases and 1 base, with 13 bases remaining between them. Germline values: CDR1 SGHDT, CDR2 YYEEEE. This chain's CDR3 is CASTETGINYGYTF. The DNA for the CDR3 is TGTGCCAGCACCGAGACAGGTATTAACTATGGCTACACCTTC. The full variable domain, in which reference TRBV5-6 and TRBJ1-2 provide the parts outside the CDR3, is DAGVTQSPTHLIKTRGQQVTLRCSPKSGHDTVSWYQQALGQGPQFIFQYYEEEERQRGNFPDRFSGHQFPNYSSELNVNALLLGDSALYLCASTETGINYGYTFGSGTRLTVV.

This clone occurred a few times. The chain couples TRBV19 to TRBJ2-2; 10 nucleotides align to TRBD2. This CDR3 comprises 17 residues. Trimming removed 7 bases from V and 4 bases from J; junction bases left unmatched: 12. Germline V gene data show CDR1 as LNHDA and CDR2 as SQIVND (reference sequence). The chain's CDR3 is CASTSQGLARITGELFF. The CDR3 coding sequence is TGTGCCAGTACCAGCCAGGGACTAGCGAGGATCACCGGGGAGCTGTTTTTT.

The genes are TRBV29-1 and TRBJ2-3, with D perhaps being TRBD1 or TRBD2 (5 bases each). CDR3 length: 18 residues. From germline, CDR1 is SQVTM and CDR2 ANQGSEA. The germline V and J ends were trimmed by 3 bases and 4 bases, with 26 bases remaining between them. CDR3 region: CSVEAGSGNPGIADTQYF. For the CDR3, the DNA is TGCAGCGTTGAGGCTGGGTCAGGGAACCCGGGGATTGCAGATACGCAGTATTTT.

This clone was picked up one time. This sequence joins TRBV7-9 and TRBJ1-1, with 9 bases fitting TRBD1. The CDR3 length is 15 residues. Per the germline V gene, CDR1 is SEHNR and CDR2 is FQNEAQ (reference sequence). V lost 4 bases to trimming and J lost 3 bases; unmatched junction nucleotides: 6. The CDR3 spells CASSSDRGWDTEAFF. The CDR3 DNA follows: TGTGCCAGCAGCTCGGACAGGGGATGGGACACTGAAGCTTTCTTT.

V and J are TRBV18 and TRBJ2-7; 8 bases are shared with TRBD1. The CDR3 sequence is 15 residues long. CDR1 is KGHSH, CDR2 LQKENI, per germline. V lost 2 bases and J lost 0; bases outside the gene matches: 3. CDR3 nucleotides: TGTGCCAGCTCACCAGGACAGGGCCTCTCCTACGAGCAGTACTTC. This gives the protein CASSPGQGLSYEQYF.

This clone appeared a single time. V usage is TRBV5-6 and J usage is TRBJ1-2; 9 bases line up with TRBD1. Germline loops: CDR1 SGHDT, CDR2 YYEEEE. Trimming cost V 4 bases and J 4 bases; bases outside gene matches: 2. The CDR3 is 13 residues long. In nucleotides, the CDR3 is TGTGCCAGCAGCGGGACAGGGATCTATGGCTACACCTTC. As protein: CASSGTGIYGYTF.